Listed below are T cell receptor beta chains from one sample, sequenced in a study of T cells after posttransplantation cyclophosphamide. Generated by immunoSEQ multiplex PCR, the TCRdb table keeps only in-frame clones and is missing some. The table includes approximately 21,000 clones, 80% to 90% detected once. The source was PBMCs, collected roughly a year after allogeneic stem cell transplant with calcineurin inhibitor and methotrexate. Receptor source: a female patient in her 30s who received an allogeneic stem cell transplant from an unrelated donor, was CMV-positive, and had acute and chronic GVHD. The graft donor may have contributed some T cells. Each CDR3 is given with its conserved first and last residue. D genes are given only for firm matches. Clone size, where shown, is once, few, many, or a class for clones that have expanded.

clone size,V gene,D gene,J gene,CDR3 protein
once,TRBV6-1,TRBD1,TRBJ2-2,CASNRDSNTGELFF
NA,TRBV29-1,TRBD1,TRBJ2-2,CSVTGALDTGELFF
NA,TRBV5-6,NA,TRBJ2-3,CASSLPMEATQYF
once,TRBV25-1,NA,TRBJ1-1,CASSRVGEAFF
NA,TRBV4-2,NA,TRBJ1-2,CASSPRGTDGYTF
NA,TRBV7-9,TRBD1,TRBJ2-7,CASSLGTGVLEQYF
NA,TRBV28,TRBD1,TRBJ2-7,CASKTGGSSYEQYF
NA,TRBV5-1,NA,TRBJ2-3,CASSLQGSQYF
NA,TRBV6-4,TRBD1,TRBJ1-2,CASSHDRAYGYTF
NA,TRBV18,NA,TRBJ1-3,CASSPRLTGPSGNTIYF
NA,TRBV2,NA,TRBJ2-1,CASSGGGEQFF
NA,TRBV19,NA,TRBJ1-1,CASGLGGREAFF
NA,TRBV2,NA,TRBJ2-3,CASNSRPPDTQYF
NA,TRBV30,TRBD1,TRBJ1-1,CAWSVTGEIGAFF
NA,TRBV5-8,NA,TRBJ2-7,CASSPWGGEYEQYF
NA,TRBV27,NA,TRBJ1-3,CASRGQFGNTIYF
NA,TRBV10-1,NA,TRBJ1-1,CASSESPGEAFF
once,TRBV29-1,TRBD1,TRBJ2-7,CSVGTGEIYEQYF
NA,TRBV19,TRBD1,TRBJ1-1,CASSRRTGEAFF
NA,TRBV28,NA,TRBJ2-5,CASRLGRTWETQYF
NA,TRBV9,TRBD1,TRBJ1-1,CASSVEEGAGEAFF
NA,TRBV7-9,NA,TRBJ1-2,CASSSPQLNYGYTF
NA,TRBV7-8,NA,TRBJ1-2,CASSPRDYGYTF
once,TRBV10-3,NA,TRBJ1-1,CAISGQPTEAFF
NA,TRBV11-2,NA,TRBJ2-2,CASSLRPAGTGELFF
NA,TRBV19,TRBD1,TRBJ1-1,CASTTGGDAAFF
NA,TRBV2,TRBD1,TRBJ2-3,CATPGQATDTQYF
NA,TRBV27,NA,TRBJ2-5,CASKQSGGKWLYF
few,TRBV7-3,NA,TRBJ1-2,CASSLQGGYGYTF
NA,TRBV27,NA,TRBJ2-7,CASSLSLAAARREQYF
NA,TRBV19,NA,TRBJ2-7,CASTSRQGSFEQYF
once,TRBV28,NA,TRBJ2-3,CASGRLGADTQYF
NA,TRBV15,TRBD1,TRBJ2-7,CATSRGGQGGEQYF
NA,TRBV5-6,TRBD2,TRBJ2-2,CASSSLWRGVNTGELFF
NA,TRBV10-3,TRBD1,TRBJ1-2,CAISDKTGGGGYTF
NA,TRBV9,TRBD1,TRBJ2-3,CASSSPRGQGSTDTQYF
NA,TRBV5-1,TRBD2,TRBJ2-1,CASSLGTSGYNEQFF
NA,TRBV6-1,TRBD1,TRBJ2-7,CASKLQGASYEQYF
NA,TRBV28,NA,TRBJ2-2,CASRVQVSGELFF
NA,TRBV11-2,NA,TRBJ2-7,CASSLMVRSYEQYF
NA,TRBV4-2,NA,TRBJ1-1,CASSQDPVTAGLSSEAFF
NA,TRBV6-6,NA,TRBJ1-1,CALRGGGEAFF